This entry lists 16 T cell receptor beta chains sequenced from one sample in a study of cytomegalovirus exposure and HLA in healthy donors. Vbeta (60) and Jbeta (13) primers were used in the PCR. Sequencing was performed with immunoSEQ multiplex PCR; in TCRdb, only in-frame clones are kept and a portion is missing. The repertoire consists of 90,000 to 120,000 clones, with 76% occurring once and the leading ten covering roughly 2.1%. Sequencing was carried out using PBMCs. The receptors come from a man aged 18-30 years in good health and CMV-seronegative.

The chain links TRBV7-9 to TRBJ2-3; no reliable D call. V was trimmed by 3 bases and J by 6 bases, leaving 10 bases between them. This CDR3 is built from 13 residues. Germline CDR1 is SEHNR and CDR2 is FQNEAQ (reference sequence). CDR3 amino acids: CASSLGYRDTQYF. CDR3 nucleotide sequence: TGTGCCAGCAGCTTGGGCTACCGTGATACGCAGTATTTT.

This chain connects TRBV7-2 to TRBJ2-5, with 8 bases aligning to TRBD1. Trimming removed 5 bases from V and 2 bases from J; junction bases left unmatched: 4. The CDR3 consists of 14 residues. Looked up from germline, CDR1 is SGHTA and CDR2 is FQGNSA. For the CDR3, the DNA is TGTGCCAGCAGCCTCCGGGACAGGCAAGAGACCCAGTACTTC. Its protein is CASSLRDRQETQYF.

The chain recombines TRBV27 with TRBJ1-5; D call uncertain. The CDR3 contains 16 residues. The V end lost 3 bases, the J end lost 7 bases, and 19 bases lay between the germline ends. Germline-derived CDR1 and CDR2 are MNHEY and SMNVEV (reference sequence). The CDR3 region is CASSFLRPGMGQPQHF. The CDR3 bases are TGTGCCAGCAGTTTTCTACGTCCGGGGATGGGACAGCCCCAGCATTTT.

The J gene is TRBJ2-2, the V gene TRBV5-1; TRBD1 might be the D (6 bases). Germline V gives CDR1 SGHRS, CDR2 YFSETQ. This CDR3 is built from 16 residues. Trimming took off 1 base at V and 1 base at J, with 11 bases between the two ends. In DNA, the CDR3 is TGCGCCAGCAGCTTGTCCGGGACATTGAACACCGGGGAGCTGTTTTTT. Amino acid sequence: CASSLSGTLNTGELFF. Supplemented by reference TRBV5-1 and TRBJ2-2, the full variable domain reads KAGVTQTPRYLIKTRGQQVTLSCSPISGHRSVSWYQQTPGQGLQFLFEYFSETQRNKGNFPGRFSGRQFSNSRSEMNVSTLELGDSALYLCASSLSGTLNTGELFFGEGSRLTVL.

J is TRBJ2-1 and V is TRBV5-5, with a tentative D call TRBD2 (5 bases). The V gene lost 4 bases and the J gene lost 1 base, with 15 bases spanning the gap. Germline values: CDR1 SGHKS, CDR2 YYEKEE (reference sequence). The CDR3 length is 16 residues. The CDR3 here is CASSPTSPLSYNEQFF. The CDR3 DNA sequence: TGTGCCAGCAGCCCTACTAGTCCACTTTCCTACAATGAGCAGTTCTTC.

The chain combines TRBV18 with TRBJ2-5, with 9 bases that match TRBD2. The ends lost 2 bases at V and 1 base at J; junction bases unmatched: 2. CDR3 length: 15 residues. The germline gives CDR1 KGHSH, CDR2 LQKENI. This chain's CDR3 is CASSPWRGGQETQYF. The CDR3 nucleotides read TGTGCCAGCTCACCATGGCGGGGGGGCCAAGAGACCCAGTACTTC.

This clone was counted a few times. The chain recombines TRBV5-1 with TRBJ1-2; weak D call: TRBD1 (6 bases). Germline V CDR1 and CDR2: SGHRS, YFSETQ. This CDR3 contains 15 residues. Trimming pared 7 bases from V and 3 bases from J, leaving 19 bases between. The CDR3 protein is CASRVHLQGDYGYTF. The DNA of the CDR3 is TGCGCCAGCCGGGTCCACTTACAGGGAGACTATGGCTACACCTTC.

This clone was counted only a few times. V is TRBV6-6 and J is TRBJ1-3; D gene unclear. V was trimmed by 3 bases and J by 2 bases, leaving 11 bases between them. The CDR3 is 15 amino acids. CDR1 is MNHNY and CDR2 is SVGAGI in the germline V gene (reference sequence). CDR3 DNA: TGTGCCAGCAGTTATTCCCGACTCCCTGGAAACACCATATATTTT. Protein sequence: CASSYSRLPGNTIYF.

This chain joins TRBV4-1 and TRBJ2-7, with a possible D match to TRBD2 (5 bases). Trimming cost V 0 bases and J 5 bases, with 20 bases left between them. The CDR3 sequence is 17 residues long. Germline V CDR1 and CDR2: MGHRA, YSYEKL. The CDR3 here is CASSQDHLSGIADEQYF. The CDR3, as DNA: TGCGCCAGCAGCCAAGATCACTTGTCCGGGATCGCCGACGAGCAGTACTTC.

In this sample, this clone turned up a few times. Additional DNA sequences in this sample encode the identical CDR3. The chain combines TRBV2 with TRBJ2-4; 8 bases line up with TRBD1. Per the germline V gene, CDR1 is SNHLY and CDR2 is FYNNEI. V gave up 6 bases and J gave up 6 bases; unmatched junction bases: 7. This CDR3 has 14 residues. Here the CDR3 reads CASSRGQGGNIQYF. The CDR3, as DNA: TGTGCCAGCAGCCGAGGACAGGGAGGAAACATTCAGTACTTC.

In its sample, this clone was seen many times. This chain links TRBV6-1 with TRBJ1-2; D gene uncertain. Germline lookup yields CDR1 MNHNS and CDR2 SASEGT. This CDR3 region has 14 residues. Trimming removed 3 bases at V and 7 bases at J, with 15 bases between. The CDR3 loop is CASSEFTGGGGYTF. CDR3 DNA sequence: TGTGCCAGCAGTGAGTTCACCGGAGGAGGTGGCTACACCTTC.

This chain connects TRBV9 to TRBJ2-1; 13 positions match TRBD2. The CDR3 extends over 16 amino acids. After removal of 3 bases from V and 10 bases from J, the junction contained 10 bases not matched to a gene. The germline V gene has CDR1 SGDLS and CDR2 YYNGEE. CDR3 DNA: TGTGCCAGCAGCGGCACCGGGACTAGCGGGGTCCGGGAGCAGTTCTTC. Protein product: CASSGTGTSGVREQFF.

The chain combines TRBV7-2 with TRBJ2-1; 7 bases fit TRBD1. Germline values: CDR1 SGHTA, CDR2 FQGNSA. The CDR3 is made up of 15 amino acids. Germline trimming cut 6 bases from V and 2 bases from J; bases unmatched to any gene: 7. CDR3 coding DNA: TGTGCCAGCAGTTTCAGGGACAGTCCCTACAATGAGCAGTTCTTC. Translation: CASSFRDSPYNEQFF.

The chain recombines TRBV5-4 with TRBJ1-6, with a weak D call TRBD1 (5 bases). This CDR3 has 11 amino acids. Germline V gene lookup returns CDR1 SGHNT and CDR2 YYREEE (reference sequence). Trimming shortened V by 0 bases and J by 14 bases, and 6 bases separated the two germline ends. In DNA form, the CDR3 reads TGTGCCAGCAGCTTGGGGGGCACCCTCCACTTT. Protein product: CASSLGGTLHF.

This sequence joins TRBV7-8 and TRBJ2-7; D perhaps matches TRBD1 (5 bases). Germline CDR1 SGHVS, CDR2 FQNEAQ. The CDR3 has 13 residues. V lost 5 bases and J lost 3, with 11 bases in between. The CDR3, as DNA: TGTGCCAGCAGCCAGGACACCCTCTACGAGCAGTACTTC. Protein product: CASSQDTLYEQYF.

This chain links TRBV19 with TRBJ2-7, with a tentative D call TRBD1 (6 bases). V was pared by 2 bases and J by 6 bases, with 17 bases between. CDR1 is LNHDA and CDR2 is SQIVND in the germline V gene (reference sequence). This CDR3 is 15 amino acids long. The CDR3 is CASSINMEDSTEQYF. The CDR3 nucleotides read TGTGCCAGTAGTATAAATATGGAGGACAGTACCGAGCAGTACTTC.